Sequencing of this TCR beta chain was carried out in a study of CXCR4 blockade with PD-1 therapy in pancreatic cancer (dated by TCRdb to the late 2010s). With regard to the full study: Multiplex immunohistochemistry and TCRbeta immunosequencing of resected pancreatic ductal adenocarcinoma were combined in the study with ex vivo slice culture in which PD-1 and CXCR4 blockade were tested. To assess intratumoral heterogeneity, two geographically distinct regions from each of about 6 tumors were TCR-sequenced. What the authors observed across the whole study: A strong correlation was found between the frequency of an amino acid clone and the number of distinct nucleotide rearrangements encoding that clone, which suggests convergent selection driven by common tumor antigens. Tumors showed clonal expansion, with mean productive clonality roughly 0.13 versus 0.045 in healthy blood, but clonality did not correlate with survival. Because only TCRbeta chains were sequenced, true antigen-specificity overlap of convergent dominant clones was left unconfirmed pending paired alpha-beta single-cell sequencing.

Notes on this clone: The antigen it recognizes is unknown. Base qualities are missing; no much larger clone stands one base away.

TCRbeta CDR3 regions were immunosequenced from extracted DNA using the immunoSEQ Assay at Adaptive Biotechnologies. On the authors' methods: To measure the absolute abundance of each unique TCRbeta CDR3, the sequences were collapsed and filtered. Clonality was calculated as 1 minus Pielou's evenness, with only productive in-frame rearrangements included in the computation. Regional overlap was measured by following the top 100 nucleotide rearrangements across paired samples, and the Morisita index was used to compare paired samples with unrelated samples. The immunoSEQ Rearrangement Details tool was used to assess whether nucleotide rearrangements converged onto identical amino acid sequences. The clones in this table, taken by TCRdb from immuneACCESS, are in-frame only. Not every clone is retained; where verified, under half of the shortfall comes from an unresolved V gene, and the cause of the rest is unknown. From that table come the V and J calls and clone size; the DNA was used to work out D and trimming. The sample table contains about 8,900 clones; only one count was recorded for around 50% of them. Together, the top ten hold 5.5% to 8% of the sample.

Including cysteine and phenylalanine, the CDR3 has 15 amino acids. Here the CDR3 DNA is all that survives: 45 bases in frame from base 1. Trimming removed 0 bases from V and 8 bases from J; the gene matches leave 7 bases unexplained. CDR1 and CDR2 (GTSNPN, SVGIG) derive from the germline V gene (reference sequence). The archived tumor blocks were obtained from patients to whom no neoadjuvant therapy had been administered before resection. For the preserved-tissue arm, the study drew on 30 to 35 surgical resection samples taken from around 25 pancreatic ductal adenocarcinoma patients who had not been treated previously. For the resection arm, ten 5-micron curls of FFPE tumor adjacent to the multiplex immunohistochemistry slide were used for DNA extraction.

Sequenced input: tumor tissue. Recombination connected TRBV30 to TRBJ1-6; the junction holds 7 bases that match TRBD1. The receptor's source is a human donor with pancreatic ductal adenocarcinoma. The bases read TGTGCCTGGAGTGTACCGGGCAGGGGGGATTCACCCCTCCACTTT. Translated, this is CAWSVPGRGDSPLHF.